Reported below is one TCR beta chain. This sample is drawn from a study of blood T cell repertoires in COVID-19. Study-wide background: PBMCs, B-cell-depleted T cells, or T cells provided the cDNA or gDNA that made up the material.

Sequencing used immunoSEQ multiplex PCR; TCRdb keeps in-frame clones, though not all of them. The sample has about 72,000 clones, 82% seen once. The sequence was collected from a human donor in a cohort sampled during active COVID-19. The sequenced sample was peripheral blood.

CDR3 loop: CASSQGAGGPFDEQFF. In DNA form, the CDR3 reads TGTGCCAGCAGCCAAGGGGCGGGGGGCCCGTTCGATGAGCAGTTCTTC. The gene calls are TRBV3-1 (or the pseudogene TRBV3-2) and TRBJ2-1, with 8 nucleotides matching TRBD2. Looked up from germline, CDR1 is LGHDT and CDR2 is YNNKEL (reference sequence). Trimming at V came to 1 base and at J to 8 bases, leaving 10 bases not matched to a gene. The CDR3 contains 16 residues.